These 7 T cell receptor beta chains were all obtained from the same sample, sequenced in a study of identifying expanded T cells in peripheral blood. Some clones are missing from TCRdb's copy, which holds only in-frame ones; the method was immunoSEQ multiplex PCR. The data hold 100,000 or so clones, with about 83% observed a single time. The sample was blood. These receptors originate from a person aged 18 to 75 in good health.

The V call is TRBV7-9, the J call TRBJ2-1; weak D call: TRBD2 (5 bases). The CDR3 is 15 amino acids. V lost 5 bases to trimming and J lost 2 bases, with 13 bases between them. Germline CDR1 and CDR2: SEHNR and FQNEAQ (reference sequence). CDR3 loop: CASSPRGSAYNEQFF. The CDR3 coding sequence is TGTGCCAGCAGCCCTCGGGGTAGCGCCTACAATGAGCAGTTCTTC. Variable domain in full (rest from reference TRBV7-9 and TRBJ2-1): DTGVSQNPRHKITKRGQNVTFRCDPISEHNRLYWYRQTLGQGPEFLTYFQNEAQLEKSRLLSDRFSAERPKGSFSTLEIQRTEQGDSAMYLCASSPRGSAYNEQFFGPGTRLTVL.

The rearrangement links TRBV7-8 to TRBJ1-5; TRBD1 aligns across 7 bases. The ends lost 0 bases at V and 4 bases at J; junction bases unmatched: 6. CDR1 SGHVS and CDR2 FQNEAQ come from the germline V gene. The CDR3 loop spans 16 amino acids. The CDR3 spells CASSLARGQRNQPQHF. CDR3 DNA sequence: TGTGCCAGCAGCTTAGCCAGGGGACAGAGGAATCAGCCCCAGCATTTT.

This chain uses TRBV7-2 with TRBJ2-3; D might be TRBD2 (7 bases). This CDR3 spans 15 amino acids. The germline CDR1 and CDR2 sequences are SGHTA and FQGNSA. V lost 2 bases to trimming and J lost 4 bases, with 13 bases between them. The DNA for the CDR3 is TGTGCCAGCAGCTTATGGGGCGGGGGCTCAGATACGCAGTATTTT. Encoded protein: CASSLWGGGSDTQYF.

V usage is TRBV29-1 and J usage is TRBJ2-1, with a possible D match to TRBD1 (6 bases). The length of the CDR3 is 16 residues. From germline, CDR1 is SQVTM and CDR2 ANQGSEA. Trimming left V 1 base short and J 6 bases short, with 19 bases between. The CDR3, as DNA: TGCAGCGTTGAAGGAGGTAGCAGGGGCCTCACCAATGAGCAGTTCTTC. It translates to CSVEGGSRGLTNEQFF.

The rearrangement uses TRBV18 and TRBJ2-3, with D perhaps TRBD2 (5 bases). Germline lookup yields CDR1 KGHSH and CDR2 LQKENI. V was clipped by 0 bases and J by 3 bases, with 13 bases between them. The CDR3 has 16 amino acids. The CDR3 DNA follows: TGTGCCAGCTCACCACCGGGTAGCGTAAGGACAGATACGCAGTATTTT. Amino acids: CASSPPGSVRTDTQYF.

The CDR3 bases are TGTGCCAGCAGCTTGGCCGGTCGCAGCGGCGCCTACAATGAGCAGTTCTTC. This codes for CASSLAGRSGAYNEQFF. V is TRBV5-6 and J is TRBJ2-1; D is possibly TRBD2 (5 bases). The CDR3 sequence is 17 residues long. Per germline, CDR1 SGHDT and CDR2 YYEEEE. Trimming pared 0 bases from V and 2 bases from J, leaving 15 bases between.

This sequence joins TRBV6-1 and TRBJ1-5; D call uncertain. The ends were cut back, 3 bases at V and 3 bases at J, with 6 bases in the middle. The CDR3 loop spans 13 amino acids. CDR1 is MNHNS and CDR2 is SASEGT in the germline V gene. The CDR3 here is CASSDQYNQPQHF. The CDR3 bases are TGTGCCAGCAGTGATCAATACAATCAGCCCCAGCATTTT.